The 6 T cell receptor beta chains below were found in one sample sequenced in a study of CD8+CD57+ T cells in acquired aplastic anemia. Sequenced patients had shown CD8+CD57+ cell expansion by flow cytometry. The template used for profiling TCR beta VDJ and CDR3 was genomic DNA. TCRdb passed the reads through MiXCR, listing each CDR3 protein once. The top ten hold 6.5% to 8% of the sample, which has about 250,000 distinct CDR3 sequences, about 44% seen once. Sequencing was carried out using sorted CD4+, CD8+, or CD8+CD57+ T cells (not recorded which) from PBMCs. These receptors all stem from a human donor with aplastic anemia.

For this clonotype: The junction shows a germline mismatch at one end, possibly a read error. This rearrangement joins TRBV10-1 to TRBJ2-7, with D perhaps matching TRBD1 or TRBD2 (7 bases each). The CDR3 has 12 amino acids. Germline V lookup: CDR1 WNHNN, CDR2 SYGVQD (reference sequence). The CDR3 DNA follows: TGTGCGCATGCAGGGGGGGATAACGAGCAGTACTTC. Protein: CAHAGGDNEQYF.

Worth noting for this clonotype: The conserved phenylalanine or tryptophan is not found at the CDR3 terminus, so this likely reflects a read error. V gene TRBV25-1 combines with J gene TRBJ1-6; TRBD1 might be the D (6 bases). CDR1 MGHDK and CDR2 SYGVNS come from the germline V gene. V lost 6 bases to trimming and J lost 0 bases, with 18 bases between them. The CDR3 contains 18 residues. CDR3 bases: TGTGCCAGCAGCGGAGGGAAAGACAGGTCCTCCTATAATTCACCCCTCCACCTT. Encoded protein: CASSGGKDRSSYNSPLHL.

This clonotype came up many times. The chain recombines TRBV7-9 with TRBJ2-1, with D perhaps matching TRBD1 (6 bases). Per the germline V gene, CDR1 is SEHNR and CDR2 is FQNEAQ (reference sequence). The V end was cut by 6 bases, the J end by 3 bases, with 15 bases between. This CDR3 contains 15 residues. CDR3 sequence (DNA): TGTGCCAGCAGTCCTGGGACAACAAACTACAATGAGCAGTTCTTC. This codes for CASSPGTTNYNEQFF.

As for this clonotype: A single base separates this from a much larger clone, so it may be a read error. The chain joins TRBV5-6 to TRBJ2-5, with 9 bases fitting TRBD2. CDR3 length: 17 residues. Germline V gene lookup returns CDR1 SGHDT and CDR2 YYEEEE. CDR3 residues: CAGSPIPGTSSQETQYF. CDR3 DNA sequence: TGTGCCGGCAGCCCAATCCCCGGGACTAGCAGCCAAGAGACCCAGTACTTC.

J is TRBJ1-6 and V is TRBV11-1; D is possibly TRBD1 (6 bases). The germline V and J ends were trimmed by 0 bases and 7 bases, with 13 bases remaining between them. This CDR3 contains 16 residues. CDR1 and CDR2 (germline): SGHAT, FQDESV (reference sequence). The CDR3 coding sequence is TGTGCCAGCAGCTTAGCGTTAGGGGGTAAGAATTCACCCCTCCACTTT. Residues: CASSLALGGKNSPLHF. The whole variable domain, remainder taken from reference TRBV11-1 and TRBJ1-6, is EAEVAQSPRYKITEKSQAVAFWCDPISGHATLYWYRQILGQGPELLVQFQDESVVDDSQLPKDRFSAERLKGVDSTLKIQPAELGDSAMYLCASSLALGGKNSPLHFGNGTRLTVT.

As to this clonotype: Relative to the germline gene, one junction end is altered; a read error may explain this. The chain employs TRBV7-9 and TRBJ1-1; a weak D match, TRBD1 (5 bases). CDR1 is SEHNR and CDR2 is FQNEAQ in the germline V gene (reference sequence). This CDR3 spans 14 amino acids. The CDR3 DNA sequence: TGTGCCAGCGGCTCTAGACAGCTGAACACCGAAGCTTTCTTT. It yields the protein CASGSRQLNTEAFF.